This T cell receptor (beta chain) originates from a study of T cell clones after liver transplantation. CDR1 SGHRS and CDR2 YFSETQ come from the germline V gene. This CDR3 spans 17 amino acids. The V gene lost 4 bases and the J gene lost 7 bases, with 26 bases spanning the gap. Whole-study results and caveats: Migration into the graft, not deletion, may explain lost graft donor-reactive T cells.

TCRdb keeps only in-frame clones here, not all; method: immunoSEQ multiplex PCR. The data hold about 21,000 clones, with approximately 94% observed a single time. As concerns this clone: Its specificity is not known.

This TCR came from a human patient who received a liver transplant. Some T cells may arise from the graft donor. The J gene is TRBJ2-5, the V gene TRBV5-1; D may be TRBD2 (7 bases). The input for sequencing was CD8+ T cells from blood, taken less than 28 months after liver transplant. DNA for the CDR3: TGCGCCAGCAGCCGGTATACCGGGACAACCTCGGGAGGGACCCAGTACTTC. Amino acids: CASSRYTGTTSGGTQYF.